This TCR beta chain was sequenced for a study of spatial heterogeneity in lung cancer. Whole-study context: When follow-up PBMC samples existed, they were sequenced (at a median of approximately two years after resection).

Findings and limits, study-wide: Ubiquitous expanded tumor TCRs surfaced in blood more at resection than they did at follow-up.

Time point specified: blood at routine non-recurrence follow-up after resection. The authors sequenced whole RNA from tumor, nontumor lung or frozen PBMC without sorting. The CDR3 covers 14 residues. From germline, CDR1 is KGHSH and CDR2 LQKENI. Between the trimmed V and J ends, which lost 2 bases and 3 bases, there was a span of 10 bases. This clonotype has a handful of counts. Its target is not known. All TCR cDNA molecules were individually tagged with a unique molecular identifier. TCRdb redid the calling of the 5' RACE reads with MiXCR, one entry per CDR3 protein. The sample shows roughly 34,000 distinct CDR3 sequences, 6% to 9.5% of them seen only once.

Source: PBMCs, taken at follow-up. The rearrangement links TRBV18 to TRBJ2-5; D call uncertain. The receptor was isolated from a male donor with early-stage non-small cell lung cancer. CDR3 protein: CASSPSWPEETQYF. The CDR3 DNA follows: TGTGCCAGCTCACCATCTTGGCCCGAAGAGACCCAGTACTTC.